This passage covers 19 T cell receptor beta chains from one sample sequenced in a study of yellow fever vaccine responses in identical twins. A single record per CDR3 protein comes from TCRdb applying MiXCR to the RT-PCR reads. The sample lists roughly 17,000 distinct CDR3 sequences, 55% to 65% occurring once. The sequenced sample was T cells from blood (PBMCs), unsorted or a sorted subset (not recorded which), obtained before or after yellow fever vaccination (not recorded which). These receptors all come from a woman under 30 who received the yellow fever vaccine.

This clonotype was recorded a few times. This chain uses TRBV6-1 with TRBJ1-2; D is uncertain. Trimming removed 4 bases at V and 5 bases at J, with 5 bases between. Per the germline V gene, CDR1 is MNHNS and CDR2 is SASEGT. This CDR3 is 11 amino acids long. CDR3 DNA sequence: TGTGCCAGCAGTGTGTGGTATGGCTACACCTTC. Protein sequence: CASSVWYGYTF.

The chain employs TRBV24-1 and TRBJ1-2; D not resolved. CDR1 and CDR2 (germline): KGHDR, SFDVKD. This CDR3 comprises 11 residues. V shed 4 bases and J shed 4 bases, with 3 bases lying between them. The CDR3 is CATSDSYGYTF. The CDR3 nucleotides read TGTGCCACCAGTGACTCCTATGGCTACACCTTC.

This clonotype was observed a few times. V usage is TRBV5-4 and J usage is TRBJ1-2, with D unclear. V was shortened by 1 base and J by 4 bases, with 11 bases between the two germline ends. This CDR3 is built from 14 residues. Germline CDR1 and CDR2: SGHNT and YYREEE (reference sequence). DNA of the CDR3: TGTGCCAGCAGCTTGAATGGAGGTTCCTATGGCTACACCTTC. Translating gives CASSLNGGSYGYTF.

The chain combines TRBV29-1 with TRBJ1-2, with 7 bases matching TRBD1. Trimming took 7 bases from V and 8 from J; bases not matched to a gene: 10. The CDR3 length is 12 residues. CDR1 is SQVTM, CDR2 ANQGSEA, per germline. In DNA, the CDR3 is TGCAGCGCGTTAGTAGGGGGCCGGGGCTACACCTTC. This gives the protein CSALVGGRGYTF.

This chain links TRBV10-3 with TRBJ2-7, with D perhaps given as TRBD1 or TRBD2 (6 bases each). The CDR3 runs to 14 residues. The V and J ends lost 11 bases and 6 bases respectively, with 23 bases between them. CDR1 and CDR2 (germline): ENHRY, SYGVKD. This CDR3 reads CASNSGQGNSEQYF. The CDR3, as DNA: TGTGCCTCCAACAGCGGGCAGGGGAATTCCGAGCAGTACTTC.

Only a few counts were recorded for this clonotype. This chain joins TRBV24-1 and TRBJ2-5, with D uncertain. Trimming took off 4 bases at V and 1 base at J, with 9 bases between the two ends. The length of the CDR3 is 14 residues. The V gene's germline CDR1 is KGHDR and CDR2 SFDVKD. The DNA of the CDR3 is TGTGCCACCAGTGAACCGGACGGCCAAGAGACCCAGTACTTC. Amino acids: CATSEPDGQETQYF.

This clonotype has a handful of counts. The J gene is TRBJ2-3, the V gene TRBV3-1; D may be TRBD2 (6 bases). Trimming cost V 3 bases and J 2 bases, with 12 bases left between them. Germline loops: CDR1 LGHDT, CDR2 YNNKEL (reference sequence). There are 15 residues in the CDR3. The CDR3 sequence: CASSHRAGPTDTQYF. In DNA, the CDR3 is TGTGCCAGCAGCCATCGGGCGGGACCCACAGATACGCAGTATTTT.

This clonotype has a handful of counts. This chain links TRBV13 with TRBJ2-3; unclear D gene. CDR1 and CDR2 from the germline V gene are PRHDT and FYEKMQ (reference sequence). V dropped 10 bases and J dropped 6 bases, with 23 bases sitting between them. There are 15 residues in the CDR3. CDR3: CATSPGVVLSDTQYF. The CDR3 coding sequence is TGTGCCACCTCCCCTGGGGTAGTACTATCCGATACGCAGTATTTT.

The CDR3 coding sequence is TGTGCCAGTAGTACCCGACAGGGTAATTCACCCCTCCACTTT. It specifies CASSTRQGNSPLHF. The chain couples TRBV19 to TRBJ1-6; 7 bases fit TRBD1. Germline V gene lookup returns CDR1 LNHDA and CDR2 SQIVND (reference sequence). Trimming took 4 bases from V and 6 from J; bases not matched to a gene: 3. This CDR3 is 14 amino acids long.

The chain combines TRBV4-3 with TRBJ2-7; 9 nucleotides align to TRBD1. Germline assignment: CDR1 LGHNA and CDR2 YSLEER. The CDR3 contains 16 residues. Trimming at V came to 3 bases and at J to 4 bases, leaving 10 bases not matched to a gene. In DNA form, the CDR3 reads TGCGCCAGCAGCCAGATCCCGGGACAGGGTCTTTACGAGCAGTACTTC. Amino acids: CASSQIPGQGLYEQYF.

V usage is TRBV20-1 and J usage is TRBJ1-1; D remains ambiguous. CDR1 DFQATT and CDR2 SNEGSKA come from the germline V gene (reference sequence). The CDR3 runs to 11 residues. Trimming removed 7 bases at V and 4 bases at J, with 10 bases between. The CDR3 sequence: CSVHRTTEAFF. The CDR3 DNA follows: TGCAGTGTTCATCGGACCACTGAAGCTTTCTTT.

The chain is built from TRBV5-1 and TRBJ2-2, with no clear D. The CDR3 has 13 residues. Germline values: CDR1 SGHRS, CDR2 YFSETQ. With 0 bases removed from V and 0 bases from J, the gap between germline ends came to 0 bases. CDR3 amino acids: CASSLANTGELFF. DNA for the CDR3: TGCGCCAGCAGCTTGGCGAACACCGGGGAGCTGTTTTTT. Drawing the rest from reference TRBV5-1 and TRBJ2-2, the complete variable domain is KAGVTQTPRYLIKTRGQQVTLSCSPISGHRSVSWYQQTPGQGLQFLFEYFSETQRNKGNFPGRFSGRQFSNSRSEMNVSTLELGDSALYLCASSLANTGELFFGEGSRLTVL.

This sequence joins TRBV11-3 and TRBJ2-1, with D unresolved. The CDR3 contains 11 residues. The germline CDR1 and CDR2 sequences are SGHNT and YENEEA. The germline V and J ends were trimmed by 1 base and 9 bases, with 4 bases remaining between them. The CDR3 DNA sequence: TGTGCCAGCAGCTTAGCGAGTGAGCAGTTCTTC. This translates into CASSLASEQFF.

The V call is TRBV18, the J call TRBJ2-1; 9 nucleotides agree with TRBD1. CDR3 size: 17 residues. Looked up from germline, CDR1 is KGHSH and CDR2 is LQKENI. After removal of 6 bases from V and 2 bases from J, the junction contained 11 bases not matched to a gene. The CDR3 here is CASSLRTGVGTYNEQFF. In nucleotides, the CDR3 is TGTGCCAGCTCCCTCCGGACAGGGGTAGGCACCTACAATGAGCAGTTCTTC.

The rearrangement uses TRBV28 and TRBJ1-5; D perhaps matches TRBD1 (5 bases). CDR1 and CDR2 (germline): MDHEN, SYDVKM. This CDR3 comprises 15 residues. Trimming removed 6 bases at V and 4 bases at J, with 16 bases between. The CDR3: CASRGVGFRNQPQHF. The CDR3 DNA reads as TGTGCCAGCAGGGGGGTAGGGTTCCGGAATCAGCCCCAGCATTTT.

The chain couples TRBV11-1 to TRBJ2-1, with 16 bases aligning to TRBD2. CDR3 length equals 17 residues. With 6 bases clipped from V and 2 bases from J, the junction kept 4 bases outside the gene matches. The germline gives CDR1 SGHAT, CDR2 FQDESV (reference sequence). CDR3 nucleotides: TGTGCCAGCAGTTCCGGGACTAGCGGGAGGGCCTACAATGAGCAGTTCTTC. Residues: CASSSGTSGRAYNEQFF.

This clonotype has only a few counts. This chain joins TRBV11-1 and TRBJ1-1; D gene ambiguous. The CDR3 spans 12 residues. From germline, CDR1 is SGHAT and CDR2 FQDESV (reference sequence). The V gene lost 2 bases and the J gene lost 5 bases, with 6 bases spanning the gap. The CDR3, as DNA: TGTGCCAGCAGCTTAATATTGACTGAAGCTTTCTTT. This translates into CASSLILTEAFF.

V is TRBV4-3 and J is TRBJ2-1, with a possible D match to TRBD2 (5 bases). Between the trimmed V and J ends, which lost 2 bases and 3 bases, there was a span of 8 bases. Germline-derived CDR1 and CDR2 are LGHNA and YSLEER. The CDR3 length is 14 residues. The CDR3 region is CASSQQRGYNEQFF. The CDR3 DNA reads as TGCGCCAGCAGCCAACAACGGGGCTACAATGAGCAGTTCTTC.

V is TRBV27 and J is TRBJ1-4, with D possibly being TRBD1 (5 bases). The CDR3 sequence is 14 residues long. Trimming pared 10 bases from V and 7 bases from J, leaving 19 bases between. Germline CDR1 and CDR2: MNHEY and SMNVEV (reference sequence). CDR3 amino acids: CANNQGRRGEKLFF. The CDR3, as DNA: TGTGCCAACAACCAGGGTCGACGTGGTGAAAAACTGTTTTTT.